The 27 T cell receptor beta chains in this list originate from one sample, sequenced in a study of tumor and adjacent non-tumor tissue in lung cancer. A modified ARM-PCR protocol with three rounds of nested PCR amplified TCRbeta. TCRdb ran MiXCR on the multiplex PCR reads and lists one entry per CDR3 protein. The sample has 75,000 to 90,000 distinct CDR3 sequences, roughly 77% seen once. RNA was extracted from bulk tissue without any cell sorting. Distant lung tissue was collected more than 3 cm away from the tumor edge. Material: distant non-tumor lung tissue. Every receptor here comes from a woman aged 50 to 65 with non-small cell lung cancer.

This clonotype was detected once. The J gene is TRBJ2-1, the V gene TRBV6-5, with D tentatively TRBD2 (6 bases). CDR1 is MNHEY and CDR2 is SVGAGI in the germline V gene. Trimming removed 2 bases at V and 4 bases at J, with 12 bases between. The CDR3 length is 15 residues. The CDR3 coding sequence is TGTGCCAGCAGTTACAGTGCTAGCGTATACAATGAGCAGTTCTTC. Its translation: CASSYSASVYNEQFF.

Points on this clonotype: Relative to the germline gene, one junction end is altered; a read error may explain this. V gene TRBV30 combines with J gene TRBJ1-2; possibly TRBD1 for D (5 bases). Germline CDR1 and CDR2: GTSNPN and SVGIG (reference sequence). The CDR3 runs 15 residues. For the CDR3, the DNA is TGTGCCTGGGCTCGGGGACTCCCACTCGGCTATGACTACAGCTTC. It specifies CAWARGLPLGYDYSF.

Note on this clonotype: As the CDR3 is not closed by the conserved phenylalanine or tryptophan, this likely results from a read error. DNA of the CDR3: TGTGCCTCGAATAAGGGGAGCTGGTACACCGGGGAGCTGTTTTCT. It translates to CASNKGSWYTGELFS. V and J are TRBV6-1 and TRBJ2-2; D tentatively fits TRBD1 or TRBD2 (5 bases each). This CDR3 is 15 amino acids long. V was pared by 11 bases and J by 3 bases, with 19 bases between. The germline CDR1 and CDR2 sequences are MNHNS and SASEGT.

In this sample, this clonotype turned up many times. The chain is built from TRBV29-1 and TRBJ1-4, with a weak D call TRBD1 (5 bases). Trimming cost V 3 bases and J 7 bases, with 18 bases left between them. This CDR3 spans 15 amino acids. Per the germline V gene, CDR1 is SQVTM and CDR2 is ANQGSEA. The CDR3 sequence is CSVDATGQGREKLFF. The CDR3 DNA reads as TGCAGCGTTGACGCCACTGGGCAGGGCCGTGAAAAACTGTTTTTT.

A word on this clonotype: The conserved phenylalanine or tryptophan normally closing the CDR3 is absent here, so this likely arose from a read error. No DNA is shown, since the ends of the CDR3 on it are uncertain; the CDR3 is the one TCRdb lists. The V call is TRBV12-3 or TRBV12-4, the J call TRBJ2-1; the table's TRBD1 call for D was not verified on the DNA. The CDR3 has 15 residues if both end residues are counted. The CDR3 here is CASMLMAGADNEEFL.

Only a few counts were recorded for this clonotype. V usage is TRBV29-1 and J usage is TRBJ2-3, with D tentatively TRBD2 (5 bases). CDR1 is SQVTM and CDR2 is ANQGSEA in the germline V gene. The CDR3 has 13 residues. The CDR3 is CNAEKRNTDTQYF. In DNA form, the CDR3 reads TGCAACGCTGAAAAGCGGAACACAGATACGCAGTATTTT.

Points on this clonotype: Given a much more abundant clone one base away, this may be a read error. The V gene is TRBV13, the J gene TRBJ1-1; weak D call: TRBD1 (5 bases). CDR1 is PRHDT, CDR2 FYEKMQ, per germline (reference sequence). This CDR3 has 13 residues. The DNA for the CDR3 is TGTGTCAGCGGCTTGAGGGGCCACACTGAAGCTTTCTTT. This translates into CVSGLRGHTEAFF.

Turning to this clonotype: The junction departs from germline at one end; a sequencing error may be responsible. This sequence joins TRBV12-3 or TRBV12-4 and TRBJ1-5; D gene unclear. The CDR3 runs 14 residues. CDR3 sequence reads: CASNFLGSNQPQHF. DNA for the CDR3: TGTGCCAGCAATTTCCTCGGAAGCAATCAGCCCCAACATTTT.

For this clonotype: An end of the junction differs from the germline gene, which may be a read error. The chain has TRBV10-3 and TRBJ2-5; TRBD2 might be the D (6 bases). The CDR3 has 12 amino acids. Germline V gene sequence: CDR1 ENHRY, CDR2 SYGVKD. This chain's CDR3 is CAISEIGEAQYF. DNA of the CDR3: TGTGCTATCAGTGAGATCGGGGAGGCCCAGTACTTC.

This CDR3 reads CASSFTGLNTEELFF. CDR3 sequence (DNA): TGTGCCAGCAGTTTCACCGGGTTGAACACCGAGGAACTGTTTTTT. V gene TRBV12-3 or TRBV12-4 combines with J gene TRBJ2-2, with D unresolved. The CDR3 contains 15 residues. The ends were cut back, 3 bases at V and 14 bases at J, with 22 bases in the middle.

Comment on this clonotype: A junction end diverges from the germline sequence, so it may reflect a read error. The genes are TRBV6-1 and TRBJ2-3; TRBD2 agrees at 7 bases. In germline, CDR1 is MNHNS, CDR2 SASEGT. This CDR3 has 15 amino acids. CDR3 amino acids: CASSERLGGADRQYF. In DNA, the CDR3 is TGTGCCAGCAGTGAAAGGTTGGGAGGGGCAGATAGGCAGTATTTT.

This clonotype was observed once. The chain links TRBV10-3 to TRBJ2-2, with D perhaps TRBD1 or TRBD2 (5 bases each). The V end was cut by 4 bases, the J end by 17 bases, with 38 bases between. This CDR3 region has 19 residues. Germline loops: CDR1 ENHRY, CDR2 SYGVKD. This CDR3 is CAISAPVETVKVWTGEPFF. The CDR3 nucleotides are TGTGCCATCAGTGCCCCGGTGGAGACAGTTAAAGTATGGACCGGGGAGCCATTTTTT.

With respect to this clonotype: The junction departs from germline at one end; a sequencing error may be responsible. The rearrangement links TRBV7-9 to TRBJ2-1; 14 bases match TRBD2. CDR1 SEHNR and CDR2 FQNEAQ come from the germline V gene (reference sequence). This CDR3 contains 18 residues. This CDR3 reads CASSSRPGTSGGLNERFF. The CDR3 nucleotides are TGTGCCAGCAGCTCGCGACCTGGGACTAGCGGGGGACTCAATGAGCGGTTCTTC.

This clonotype is a singleton in its sample. CDR3 sequence (DNA): TGTGCCAGCAAGGGGAGTGGAGGGTGGGGAGGAACTGAAGCTTTCTTT. Protein sequence: CASKGSGGWGGTEAFF. The chain joins TRBV7-9 to TRBJ1-1; D possibly corresponds to TRBD1 (5 bases). Trimming left V 7 bases short and J 5 bases short, with 23 bases between. This CDR3 is built from 16 residues. CDR1 SEHNR and CDR2 FQNEAQ come from the germline V gene (reference sequence).

This clonotype has only one observation. Because it lacks the conserved phenylalanine or tryptophan at the end, this CDR3 is likely a read error. CDR3 sequence: CASSRNIQYL. The CDR3, as DNA: TGTGCCAGCAGCAGGAACATTCAGTACTTA. The chain has TRBV6-2 or TRBV6-3 and TRBJ2-4; the D is unclear. Germline V gene lookup returns CDR1 MNHEY and CDR2 SVGEGT. The V gene lost 6 bases and the J gene lost 7 bases, with 4 bases spanning the gap. The length of the CDR3 is 10 residues.

A word on this clonotype: A read error is likely, as this CDR3 ends without the conserved phenylalanine or tryptophan. The CDR3 here is CASSPVGGELFC. For the CDR3, the DNA is TGTGCCAGCAGCCCGGTTGGGGGGGAGCTGTTTTGT. V and J are TRBV4-2 and TRBJ2-2; D remains ambiguous. The CDR3 has 12 amino acids. Trimming shortened V by 4 bases and J by 8 bases, and 8 bases separated the two germline ends. Germline V lookup: CDR1 LGHNA, CDR2 YNFKEQ.

Turning to this clonotype: Likely a read error: the CDR3 ends without its conserved phenylalanine or tryptophan. The chain uses TRBV11-2 and TRBJ2-2; D unclear. Trimming removed 9 bases from V and 4 bases from J, with 9 bases in between. The CDR3 has 12 residues. Germline lookup yields CDR1 SGHAT and CDR2 FQNNGV. CDR3 protein: CASSEVTGELFL. CDR3 DNA sequence: TGTGCCAGTAGTGAAGTCACCGGGGAGCTGTTTTTA.

Comment on this clonotype: One junction end does not reproduce the germline sequence, and a read error may be involved. The chain recombines TRBV29-1 with TRBJ1-1; D unclear. Germline V gene data show CDR1 as SQVTM and CDR2 as ANQGSEA. This CDR3 region has 10 residues. The CDR3: CRVGGTEAFF. CDR3 sequence (DNA): TGCAGAGTTGGAGGCACTGAGGCTTTCTTT.

The chain joins TRBV11-2 to TRBJ2-7; TRBD2 is a possible D gene (6 bases). Between the trimmed V and J ends, which lost 6 bases and 6 bases, there was a span of 18 bases. CDR3 length equals 14 residues. CDR1 and CDR2 (germline): SGHAT, FQNNGV. This chain's CDR3 is CASSPSVTNCEQYF. In nucleotides, the CDR3 is TGTGCCAGCAGTCCTAGCGTGACCAACTGCGAGCAGTACTTC.

With respect to this clonotype: A single base separates this from a much larger clone, so it may be a read error. The genes are TRBV20-1 and TRBJ2-5; D could derive from TRBD1 or TRBD2 (6 bases each). The V gene's germline CDR1 is DFQATT and CDR2 SNEGSKA (reference sequence). Trimming took 1 base from V and 7 from J, leaving 16 bases between them. CDR3 length equals 14 residues. CDR3 DNA: TGCAGTGCTAGAGCCCCTGGGGGGCCGGGGACCCAGTACTTC. Its translation is CSARAPGGPGTQYF.

Regarding this clonotype: At one end the junction does not follow the germline gene, possibly because of a read error. The chain recombines TRBV12-3 or TRBV12-4 with TRBJ2-2; D is possibly TRBD2 (5 bases). CDR3 length equals 15 residues. CDR3 sequence (DNA): TGTACCAGCACACGTCATTTGTCCGTCACCGGGGTGCTGTTTTTT. Its protein is CTSTRHLSVTGVLFF.

Of note for this clonotype: Compared with germline, one end of the junction differs, possibly owing to a read error. The V and J genes are TRBV28 and TRBJ1-4; no clear D. Per germline, CDR1 MDHEN and CDR2 SYDVKM. This CDR3 spans 14 amino acids. The CDR3: CDSRHTGDNEKLFF. CDR3 DNA: TGTGACAGCAGGCATACCGGGGATAATGAAAAACTGTTTTTT. Supplemented by reference TRBV28 and TRBJ1-4, the full variable domain reads DVKVTQSSRYLVKRTGEKVFLECVQDMDHENMFWYRQDPGLGLRLIYFSYDVKMKEKGDIPEGYSVSREKKERFSLILESASTNQTSMYLCDSRHTGDNEKLFFGSGTQLSVL.

Comments on this clonotype: Germline and junction disagree at one end, which may indicate a read error. The CDR3 region has the DNA TGCAGAGTGTCTGACGGAACCTACGAGCAATACTTC. Protein product: CRVSDGTYEQYF. The chain employs TRBV29-1 and TRBJ2-7; D is ambiguous. This CDR3 spans 12 amino acids. The germline CDR1 and CDR2 sequences are SQVTM and ANQGSEA.

The chain employs TRBV29-1 and TRBJ1-5; possible D gene TRBD1, 5 bases. CDR3 length: 11 residues. Trimming left V 7 bases short and J 9 bases short, with 13 bases between. The germline CDR1 and CDR2 sequences are SQVTM and ANQGSEA. CDR3 DNA sequence: TGCAGCGCTGCTTGGGACGGGCCCCAGCATTTT. Translation gives CSAAWDGPQHF.

A remark on this clonotype: At one of its ends the junction is not consistent with the germline gene, which may arise from a read error. The chain joins TRBV6-6 to TRBJ1-1; D gene uncertain. This CDR3 contains 15 residues. Germline lookup yields CDR1 MNHNY and CDR2 SVGAGI (reference sequence). The chain's CDR3 is CASSFEWQVNTQAFF. CDR3 in DNA: TGTGCCAGCAGTTTTGAGTGGCAGGTGAACACTCAAGCTTTCTTT.

About this clonotype itself: One junction end disagrees with the germline gene, perhaps due to a read error. The chain employs TRBV29-1 and TRBJ2-5; no clear D. CDR3 size: 14 residues. Germline values: CDR1 SQVTM, CDR2 ANQGSEA. This CDR3 is CSVGDGSQLETQYF. CDR3 coding DNA: TGCAGCGTTGGAGATGGGTCACAGCTAGAGACTCAGTACTTC.

Details on this clonotype: At one boundary the junction diverges from the germline segment, which might be a read error. The chain couples TRBV5-1 to TRBJ2-7; TRBD1 matches 9 bases. The length of the CDR3 is 16 residues. Germline V gene lookup returns CDR1 SGHRS and CDR2 YFSETQ. CDR3 sequence reads: CASSPFYGTGIHEQYF. The CDR3 DNA reads TGCGCCAGCAGCCCCTTTTACGGGACAGGGATTCACGAACAGTACTTC.